This T cell receptor (beta chain) is from a study of T cells in localized non-small cell lung cancer. Libraries were prepared by immunoSEQ multiplex PCR; TCRdb keeps only in-frame clonotypes and omits some of them. This sample carries tens of thousands of clones, 75% to 85% of them seen once, and the ten largest clones take around 7.9%. The length of the CDR3 is 12 residues. V was trimmed by 5 bases and J by 4 bases, leaving 8 bases between them. From germline, CDR1 is LNHDA and CDR2 SQIVND (reference sequence). The sequence came from a man between 40 and 70 years old with stage II lung adenocarcinoma. The material sequenced was PBMCs, taken before any cancer treatment. This sequence joins TRBV19 and TRBJ1-2, with D possibly matching TRBD1 (5 bases). The CDR3 nucleotides read TGTGCCAGTAGTGTTGGGGGCTATGGCTACACCTTC. This gives the protein CASSVGGYGYTF. Full variable domain (remainder filled in from reference TRBV19 and TRBJ1-2): DGGITQSPKYLFRKEGQNVTLSCEQNLNHDAMYWYRQDPGQGLRLIYYSQIVNDFQKGDIAEGYSVSREKKESFPLTVTSAQKNPTAFYLCASSVGGYGYTFGSGTRLTVV.